Below are 14 T cell receptor beta chains sequenced from a single sample in a study of OX40 agonist ivuxolimab in advanced cancers. TCRdb keeps only in-frame clones here, not all; method: immunoSEQ multiplex PCR. The sample gives 60,000 to 65,000 clones, under 90% of which show up once; around 2.1% is in the top ten. Sequenced here: CD4+ or CD8+ T cells sorted from blood, sampled in a trial of the OX40 agonist ivuxolimab. These receptors all stem from an adult with an advanced solid tumor such as melanoma, head and neck, liver or kidney cancer.

This clone has just one count. The gene calls are TRBV19 and TRBJ2-7, with unresolved D. Between the trimmed V and J ends, which lost 2 bases and 4 bases, there was a span of 9 bases. The CDR3 is made up of 13 amino acids. Germline V gene sequence: CDR1 LNHDA, CDR2 SQIVND (reference sequence). CDR3 loop: CASSIQVGYEQYF. DNA for the CDR3: TGTGCCAGTAGTATACAGGTTGGGTACGAGCAGTACTTC.

This sequence joins TRBV5-6 and TRBJ2-5; no clear D gene. The CDR3 length is 13 residues. The V end was cut by 2 bases, the J end by 5 bases, with 10 bases between. Germline-derived CDR1 and CDR2 are SGHDT and YYEEEE. The CDR3 sequence: CASSLTRSETQYF. The CDR3 region has the DNA TGTGCCAGCAGCTTAACAAGGTCGGAGACCCAGTACTTC.

The J gene is TRBJ2-5, the V gene TRBV5-6; a weak D match, TRBD2 (5 bases). The CDR3 has 16 amino acids. Germline CDR1 SGHDT, CDR2 YYEEEE. Trimming took off 0 bases at V and 5 bases at J, with 17 bases between the two ends. This CDR3 reads CASSLATHTIAETQYF. The CDR3 DNA reads TGTGCCAGCAGCTTGGCCACTCACACCATAGCGGAGACCCAGTACTTC.

J is TRBJ1-2 and V is TRBV11-2, with D hard to call. The CDR3 length is 15 residues. Trimming removed 1 base from V and 8 bases from J, with 17 bases in between. Germline V lookup: CDR1 SGHAT, CDR2 FQNNGV. CDR3 sequence: CASSLGGSGSGGYTF. The CDR3 coding sequence is TGTGCCAGCAGCTTAGGAGGATCTGGATCGGGGGGCTACACCTTC. Variable domain in full (rest from reference TRBV11-2 and TRBJ1-2): EAGVAQSPRYKIIEKRQSVAFWCNPISGHATLYWYQQILGQGPKLLIQFQNNGVVDDSQLPKDRFSAERLKGVDSTLKIQPAKLEDSAVYLCASSLGGSGSGGYTFGSGTRLTVV.

This rearrangement joins TRBV4-2 to TRBJ1-5, with TRBD1 identical over 8 bases. Germline V CDR1 and CDR2: LGHNA, YNFKEQ. This CDR3 is built from 15 residues. The V segment lost 5 bases and the J segment 5 bases; nucleotides outside the gene matches: 8. The CDR3 bases are TGTGCCAGCAGCTTCGGTACAGGGGGTGATCAGCCCCAGCATTTT. Translated, it gives CASSFGTGGDQPQHF.

The chain has TRBV15 and TRBJ2-5, with D perhaps TRBD2 (6 bases). Germline-derived CDR1 and CDR2 are LNHNV and YYDKDF (reference sequence). There are 15 residues in the CDR3. Trimming took 2 bases from V and 2 from J, leaving 12 bases between them. The CDR3 DNA is TGTGCCACCAGCAGACCGGGGGAGATTCAAGAGACCCAGTACTTC. Translation gives CATSRPGEIQETQYF.

This clone was recorded only once. The V call is TRBV5-4, the J call TRBJ1-5; D unresolved. The CDR3 totals 15 residues. Trimming removed 1 base at V and 0 bases at J, with 8 bases between. Germline values: CDR1 SGHNT, CDR2 YYREEE (reference sequence). CDR3: CASSLYESSNQPQHF. The CDR3 DNA is TGTGCCAGCAGCTTGTACGAGTCTAGCAATCAGCCCCAGCATTTT.

This sequence joins TRBV2 and TRBJ1-2; TRBD1 aligns across 7 bases. The CDR3 is made up of 13 amino acids. CDR1 and CDR2 (germline): SNHLY, FYNNEI. After removal of 6 bases from V and 6 bases from J, the junction contained 7 bases not matched to a gene. The CDR3 here is CASRPTGENGYTF. The CDR3 nucleotides are TGTGCCAGCAGGCCCACAGGGGAGAATGGCTACACCTTC.

The chain couples TRBV5-4 to TRBJ1-5; D is possibly TRBD1 (5 bases). V was shortened by 1 base and J by 4 bases, with 9 bases between the two germline ends. The CDR3 has 14 residues. Per the germline V gene, CDR1 is SGHNT and CDR2 is YYREEE (reference sequence). The CDR3, as DNA: TGTGCCAGCAGCTTGAACGGGGGAAATCAGCCCCAGCATTTT. It yields the protein CASSLNGGNQPQHF.

This clone turned up a few times. J is TRBJ1-1 and V is TRBV28; tentative D call: TRBD1 (5 bases). The CDR3 runs 12 residues. Per germline, CDR1 MDHEN and CDR2 SYDVKM. Trimming shortened V by 2 bases and J by 10 bases, and 11 bases separated the two germline ends. CDR3 loop: CASSLLTGRAFF. CDR3 nucleotides: TGTGCCAGCAGTTTACTAACAGGAAGAGCTTTCTTT. Variable domain in full (rest from reference TRBV28 and TRBJ1-1): DVKVTQSSRYLVKRTGEKVFLECVQDMDHENMFWYRQDPGLGLRLIYFSYDVKMKEKGDIPEGYSVSREKKERFSLILESASTNQTSMYLCASSLLTGRAFFGQGTRLTVV.

The gene calls are TRBV7-8 and TRBJ1-1, with D unresolved. V gave up 0 bases and J gave up 8 bases, with 7 bases separating them. The germline gives CDR1 SGHVS, CDR2 FQNEAQ. This CDR3 contains 12 residues. CDR3 in DNA: TGTGCCAGCAGCTTAGCGGGTGGGGAAGCTTTCTTT. Protein sequence: CASSLAGGEAFF.

The J gene is TRBJ2-1, the V gene TRBV6-1; a possible D gene is TRBD2 (6 bases). V was clipped by 5 bases and J by 0 bases, with 11 bases between them. Germline-derived CDR1 and CDR2 are MNHNS and SASEGT. This CDR3 has 15 amino acids. The CDR3 region is CASSPHGGSYNEQFF. CDR3 sequence (DNA): TGTGCCAGCAGTCCTCACGGGGGCTCCTACAATGAGCAGTTCTTC.

CDR3 region: CASSELAVSTDTQYF. The CDR3 region has the DNA TGTGCCAGCAGCGAACTAGCGGTGAGCACAGATACGCAGTATTTT. V is TRBV5-5 and J is TRBJ2-3; 8 nucleotides match TRBD2. The CDR3 has 15 residues. CDR1 is SGHKS and CDR2 is YYEKEE in the germline V gene (reference sequence). J was trimmed by 0 bases and V by 4 bases; bases with no gene match: 4.

V usage is TRBV7-8 and J usage is TRBJ1-6; 7 bases fit TRBD1. CDR1 and CDR2 from the germline V gene are SGHVS and FQNEAQ. V was pared by 7 bases and J by 5 bases, with 5 bases of the junction left unmatched. The CDR3 runs 14 residues. CDR3 in DNA: TGTGCCAGCAAGAAGGGGACAGATAATTCACCCCTCCACTTT. Protein: CASKKGTDNSPLHF.